What follows are 5 T cell receptor beta chains derived from one specimen sequenced in a study of T cell responses to AZD1222 COVID-19 vaccine. Libraries were prepared by immunoSEQ multiplex PCR; TCRdb keeps only in-frame clonotypes and omits some of them. The sample records around 71,000 clones, nearly 85% being singletons. Sequenced material: peripheral blood, taken on day 0 of AZD1222 vaccination. The receptor set was obtained from an adult in good health.

The chain couples TRBV7-8 to TRBJ1-1; the D is unclear. The length of the CDR3 is 15 residues. V lost 3 bases to trimming and J lost 2 bases, with 13 bases between them. Looked up from germline, CDR1 is SGHVS and CDR2 is FQNEAQ. CDR3 residues: CASSLQEVYNTEAFF. As DNA, the CDR3 is TGTGCCAGCAGCTTGCAAGAGGTTTACAACACTGAAGCTTTCTTT.

The chain joins TRBV6-5 to TRBJ2-7; 10 nucleotides agree with TRBD1. With 8 bases clipped from V and 4 bases from J, the junction kept 11 bases outside the gene matches. Germline V gene data show CDR1 as MNHEY and CDR2 as SVGAGI. CDR3 length: 15 residues. The CDR3 protein is CASGSRDRGMYEQYF. CDR3 bases: TGTGCCAGCGGAAGCCGGGACAGGGGTATGTACGAGCAGTACTTC.

This rearrangement joins TRBV19 to TRBJ2-1, with D perhaps TRBD2 (6 bases). The V end was cut by 5 bases, the J end by 8 bases, with 22 bases between. CDR1 LNHDA and CDR2 SQIVND come from the germline V gene (reference sequence). The CDR3 consists of 16 residues. CDR3 bases: TGTGCCAGTAGTCCAAGTAACCGCCGGGAGTGGGATGAGCAGTTCTTC. This translates into CASSPSNRREWDEQFF.

This clone was counted a few times. The genes are TRBV7-2 and TRBJ1-2; D gene uncertain. The ends were cut back, 0 bases at V and 8 bases at J, with 16 bases in the middle. Per the germline V gene, CDR1 is SGHTA and CDR2 is FQGNSA. CDR3 length: 15 residues. Written as DNA, the CDR3 is TGTGCCAGCAGCTTAGCGAGACTTTTGGACGACGGCTACACCTTC. Translated: CASSLARLLDDGYTF.

The rearrangement links TRBV5-6 to TRBJ1-2; D is unresolved. V lost 7 bases, J lost 1 base, and 17 bases lay in between. From germline, CDR1 is SGHDT and CDR2 YYEEEE. The length of the CDR3 is 15 residues. CDR3 in amino acids: CASEEGTFGNYGYTF. In DNA, the CDR3 is TGTGCCAGCGAGGAAGGTACATTTGGTAACTATGGCTACACCTTC.